Given below is one T cell receptor (beta chain) in context. What it binds is unknown. The RNA input was about 0.5 to 1 ug, and it was reverse transcribed with random hexamers. The authors amplified TCR beta CDR3 across 54 Vbeta and 13 Jbeta using immunoSEQ multiplex PCR. TCRdb processed the immunoSEQ multiplex PCR reads anew with MiXCR; each CDR3 protein has one entry. The repertoire consists of some 200,000 distinct CDR3 sequences, with 95% occurring once and the leading ten covering approximately 0.1%. TCR beta sequencing was performed on blood CD8+ and CD4+ T cells. CD8+ and CD4+ T cells were negatively isolated; TEMRA cells were FACS-enriched. The data were obtained in a study of CD8 T cells in Susac syndrome. Study-wide points: It was acknowledged in the study that the number of individuals who were included in its TCR sequencing and HLA analysis was relatively small.

Unmatched junction bases numbered 4, after V lost 6 bases and J lost 2 bases. Germline lookup yields CDR1 DFQATT and CDR2 SNEGSKA (reference sequence). The CDR3 length is 12 residues. The chain carries TRBV20-1 and TRBJ2-7; 7 bases align to TRBD1. The specimen sequenced was CD4+ T cells from PBMCs. The TCR originated in a human donor with Susac syndrome. The CDR3 spells CSATQGAYEQYF. In DNA form, the CDR3 reads TGCAGTGCCACCCAGGGGGCCTACGAGCAGTACTTC.